The 7 T cell receptor beta chains below were found in one sample sequenced in a study of CD8 T cells in ankylosing spondylitis. In TCRdb, the 5' RACE reads were re-called with MiXCR into one record per CDR3 protein. The data show some 130,000 distinct CDR3 sequences, about 7.3% seen once. Sequencing input: blood, either unsorted or a sorted T cell fraction (not recorded which). The receptor set was obtained from a female donor with ankylosing spondylitis or in good health (not recorded which).

This clonotype was counted only a few times. V and J are TRBV12-3 or TRBV12-4 and TRBJ2-1; 8 bases agree with TRBD2. The CDR3 covers 17 residues. Germline trimming cut 4 bases from V and 0 bases from J; bases unmatched to any gene: 8. CDR3 in DNA: TGTGCCAGCAGTTCCCGGGGGGGGGTAAGCTCCTACAATGAGCAGTTCTTC. Translation: CASSSRGGVSSYNEQFF.

This clonotype has a count of ten or more. The rearrangement uses TRBV24-1 and TRBJ1-2; 7 nucleotides line up with TRBD1. The germline CDR1 and CDR2 sequences are KGHDR and SFDVKD. The V and J ends lost 7 bases and 7 bases, in that order; junction bases with no gene match: 5. This CDR3 is built from 12 residues. The CDR3 region has the DNA TGTGCCACCAGACACAGGGGTCCTGGCTACACCTTC. Translating gives CATRHRGPGYTF.

This clonotype was counted many times. V gene TRBV9 combines with J gene TRBJ1-6, with D tentatively TRBD1 (5 bases). The CDR3 has 16 residues. Trimming removed 2 bases from V and 5 bases from J, with 14 bases in between. Germline loops: CDR1 SGDLS, CDR2 YYNGEE. The CDR3 loop is CASSVWDGINNSPLHF. The CDR3 nucleotides read TGTGCCAGCAGCGTGTGGGACGGAATCAATAATTCACCCCTCCACTTT.

This clonotype was detected many times. The V call is TRBV6-5, the J call TRBJ1-2, with unresolved D. The CDR3 length is 16 residues. In germline, CDR1 is MNHEY, CDR2 SVGAGI. Trimming stripped 0 bases from V and 6 bases from J, with 17 bases between. The CDR3 region is CASSYSTHGYGDGYTF. The CDR3, as DNA: TGTGCCAGCAGTTACTCGACTCACGGGTATGGGGATGGCTACACCTTC.

This clonotype came up many times. The chain is built from TRBV7-2 and TRBJ1-1; perhaps TRBD1 as D (5 bases). V lost 5 bases and J 3 bases, leaving 13 bases between the germline ends. Germline loops: CDR1 SGHTA, CDR2 FQGNSA. This CDR3 has 14 amino acids. CDR3 sequence reads: CASSPDMGDTEAFF. The CDR3 DNA sequence: TGTGCCAGCAGCCCAGACATGGGGGACACTGAAGCTTTCTTT.

This clonotype occurred many times. V gene TRBV30 combines with J gene TRBJ1-5, with 7 nucleotides matching TRBD1. The ends lost 2 bases at V and 7 bases at J; junction bases unmatched: 11. This CDR3 has 15 residues. Germline lookup yields CDR1 GTSNPN and CDR2 SVGIG (reference sequence). CDR3 bases: TGTGCCTGGAGTCCGGGACAGTATCCAGAACAGCCCCAGCATTTT. It codes for CAWSPGQYPEQPQHF.

This clonotype was picked up many times. As DNA, the CDR3 is TGTGCCAGCAGTTACTCAGAGGGCCTCTCTGGAAACACCATATATTTT. Translated: CASSYSEGLSGNTIYF. The chain uses TRBV6-5 and TRBJ1-3; D is uncertain. CDR3 length: 16 amino acids. With 0 bases removed from V and 0 bases from J, the gap between germline ends came to 9 bases. The germline CDR1 and CDR2 sequences are MNHEY and SVGAGI.